This T cell receptor beta chain was profiled in a study of blood T cells in healthy people across ages (dated by TCRdb to about 2015). About the full investigation: Template switching captured roughly one uniquely barcoded TCR beta cDNA molecule per two T cells in model experiments. Using deep sequencing normalized with unique cDNA molecular identifiers, the study measured how TCR beta repertoire diversity changes with age. Donors were grouped into four age groups: young (average 16 years), middle-aged (around 39), aged (over 55) and long-lived (less than 85). To avoid experimental bias, donors of different ages were randomly spread across the sequencing lanes. Using the same blood draw, the study looked at two additional independent replicas of 1 million unique cDNA reads for two donors, one aged 18 to 29 and the other aged 80 or older. Overall study outcomes, separate from this receptor: The percentage of naive T cells measured by flow cytometry correlated strongly with observed TCR beta diversity. Estimates of total diversity from one million sequenced T cells were regarded as lower bounds and underestimates. As age increased, observed TCR beta diversity per million T cells dropped in a roughly linear way, and a significant reduction was already evident by age 40. Conclusive comparison of naive and antigen-experienced compartments was prevented by the profiling of bulk unsorted PBMCs. The long-lived group showed more naive CD4+ T cells, fewer expanded clones and increased TCR diversity than the aged group, suggesting age selection. Donor CMV infection status was unknown, potentially confounding age-related changes in expanded clonotypes.

The 39 donors, aged about 6 to 100 years, were systemically healthy Caucasian individuals from Russia. Each donor gave approximately 10 milliliters of peripheral blood, collected into EDTA-treated Vacutainer tubes. PBMCs were isolated by Ficoll-Paque density-gradient centrifugation, with at least 7 million obtained per sample. Trizol reagent was used to extract total RNA from PBMCs, with at least 5.5 micrograms per sample. The percentages of naive CD45RAhigh/CD27high T cells were determined by flow cytometry on a PBMC aliquot from every donor. The library was obtained by 5' RACE. TCRdb shows the sequencer as Illumina HiSeq 2500. A second PCR of roughly 6 to 12 cycles was run with a J-beta primer mix and a sample-barcoded 5' primer. A unique molecular identifier was introduced onto each TCR beta cDNA molecule by a template-switch 5' adaptor carrying 12 random nucleotides. At least 2.5 million CDR3-containing paired-end reads were obtained from each sample. First-strand cDNA synthesis was performed from all RNA using the Mint cDNA synthesis kit, with priming by a TRBC-specific oligonucleotide. Following uracil-DNA glycosylase treatment, all cDNA underwent a first 18-cycle PCR with the universal primers M1SS and BC2_uni_R. The authors' pipeline ran thus. For normalization, 1 million high-quality reads, each with a distinct molecular identifier, were randomly selected from each sample. Reads sharing molecular identifiers were discarded rather than binned into consensus sequences. CDR3 identification, clonotype clustering and error correction used MiTCR with a Q25 quality threshold and the strictest error-elimination algorithm. Lower-bound total TCR beta diversity was estimated with a nonparametric unseen species model using Euler transformation. TCRdb reanalyzed the raw reads on its own, using fastp at Q25 for trimming and MiXCR for clone calling, and kept in-frame beta chains. Rows matching on CDR3 protein sequence are summarized as one entry with the most common DNA and genes. For this entry, the V and J calls and clone size follow TCRdb and not the study's own pipeline. For this sample the table gives some 860,000 distinct CDR3 sequences, of which 56% were detected only once. In total, the top ten clones hold about a quarter of the sample.

This clonotype was seen only once. This clone's antigen is unknown. Qualities for individual bases were not recorded, and no much larger clone is one base off. The TCR sequence derives from a man aged 35-49 years in good health. The specimen was blood.

At the DNA level, the sequence is TGCAGTGCTAAGGACGGGAATTCACCCCTCCACTTT. Translation gives CSAKDGNSPLHF. The chain is assembled from TRBV20-1 and TRBJ1-6, with the D gene not clear enough to name. From a lookup of the germline V gene (reference sequence), CDR1 and CDR2 are DFQATT and SNEGSKA. The CDR3 spans 12 residues, from the cysteine through the phenylalanine. The read is trimmed to its CDR3 DNA, 36 bases read in frame from base 1. V loses 4 bases, J loses 7 bases, and the germline ends lie 8 bases apart.